The subject of this entry is one TCR beta chain. Clones were sequenced by immunoSEQ multiplex PCR, and TCRdb holds only the in-frame ones, with some missing. This repertoire shows tens of thousands of clones, approximately 97% found once; its top ten account for over 0.2%. The data stem from a study of technical replicates of blood from several donors. This TCR came from a human donor in good health. Material for sequencing was T cells isolated from PBMCs.

This CDR3 reads CASSLESDTDTQYF. As DNA, the CDR3 is TGCGCCAGCAGCTTGGAGTCAGACACAGATACGCAGTATTTT. The chain uses TRBV5-1 and TRBJ2-3; D is unresolved. Germline V gene data show CDR1 as SGHRS and CDR2 as YFSETQ. Trimming removed 0 bases at V and 2 bases at J, with 7 bases between. The CDR3 runs 14 residues.